A single sample is the source of the 5 T cell receptor beta chains below, sequenced in a study of STAT5B mutations in CD4+ large granular lymphocyte leukemia. Assay used: immunoSEQ multiplex PCR; TCRdb lists only in-frame clones, some missing. The sample holds approximately 32,000 clones, around 88% seen once. Sequencing input: CD4+ T cells from blood buffy coats. These receptors were collected from a human donor in good health.

The chain employs TRBV7-9 and TRBJ2-7; a weak D match, TRBD2 (6 bases). Germline V gives CDR1 SEHNR, CDR2 FQNEAQ (reference sequence). The CDR3 runs 13 residues. The V end lost 4 bases, the J end lost 3 bases, and 10 bases lay between the germline ends. CDR3 sequence reads: CASSYRRGYEQYF. In nucleotides, the CDR3 is TGTGCCAGCAGCTATAGGCGGGGCTACGAGCAGTACTTC.

This chain joins TRBV29-1 and TRBJ1-1; D uncertain. With 3 bases removed from V and 1 base from J, the gap between germline ends came to 9 bases. Germline V gives CDR1 SQVTM, CDR2 ANQGSEA. CDR3 size: 13 residues. The CDR3 protein is CSVEVRRNTEAFF. CDR3 sequence (DNA): TGCAGCGTTGAGGTCAGGAGGAACACTGAAGCTTTCTTT.

This clone was observed a few times. The rearrangement links TRBV7-2 to TRBJ2-3; the match to TRBD2 covers 7 bases. The CDR3 is 14 residues long. The V gene's germline CDR1 is SGHTA and CDR2 FQGNSA. The trim removed 5 bases at V and 2 bases at J, leaving 4 bases unmatched. CDR3 sequence reads: CASSLGLVTDTQYF. The CDR3 bases are TGTGCCAGCAGCCTCGGACTAGTCACAGATACGCAGTATTTT.

The chain recombines TRBV6-5 with TRBJ1-5, with TRBD1 as a possible D gene (6 bases). The CDR3 covers 14 residues. CDR1 is MNHEY, CDR2 SVGAGI, per germline. V was clipped by 6 bases and J by 3 bases, with 12 bases between them. The chain's CDR3 is CASRDRTNNQPQHF. CDR3 nucleotides: TGTGCCAGCAGAGACAGGACAAACAATCAGCCCCAGCATTTT.

This clone was picked up a small number of times. This rearrangement joins TRBV5-5 to TRBJ1-5; D gene unclear. The V end lost 1 base, the J end lost 2 bases, and 7 bases lay between the germline ends. CDR3 size: 14 residues. CDR1 is SGHKS and CDR2 is YYEKEE in the germline V gene (reference sequence). CDR3: CASSLPGGNQPQHF. The CDR3 nucleotides are TGTGCCAGCAGCTTGCCCGGAGGCAATCAGCCCCAGCATTTT.